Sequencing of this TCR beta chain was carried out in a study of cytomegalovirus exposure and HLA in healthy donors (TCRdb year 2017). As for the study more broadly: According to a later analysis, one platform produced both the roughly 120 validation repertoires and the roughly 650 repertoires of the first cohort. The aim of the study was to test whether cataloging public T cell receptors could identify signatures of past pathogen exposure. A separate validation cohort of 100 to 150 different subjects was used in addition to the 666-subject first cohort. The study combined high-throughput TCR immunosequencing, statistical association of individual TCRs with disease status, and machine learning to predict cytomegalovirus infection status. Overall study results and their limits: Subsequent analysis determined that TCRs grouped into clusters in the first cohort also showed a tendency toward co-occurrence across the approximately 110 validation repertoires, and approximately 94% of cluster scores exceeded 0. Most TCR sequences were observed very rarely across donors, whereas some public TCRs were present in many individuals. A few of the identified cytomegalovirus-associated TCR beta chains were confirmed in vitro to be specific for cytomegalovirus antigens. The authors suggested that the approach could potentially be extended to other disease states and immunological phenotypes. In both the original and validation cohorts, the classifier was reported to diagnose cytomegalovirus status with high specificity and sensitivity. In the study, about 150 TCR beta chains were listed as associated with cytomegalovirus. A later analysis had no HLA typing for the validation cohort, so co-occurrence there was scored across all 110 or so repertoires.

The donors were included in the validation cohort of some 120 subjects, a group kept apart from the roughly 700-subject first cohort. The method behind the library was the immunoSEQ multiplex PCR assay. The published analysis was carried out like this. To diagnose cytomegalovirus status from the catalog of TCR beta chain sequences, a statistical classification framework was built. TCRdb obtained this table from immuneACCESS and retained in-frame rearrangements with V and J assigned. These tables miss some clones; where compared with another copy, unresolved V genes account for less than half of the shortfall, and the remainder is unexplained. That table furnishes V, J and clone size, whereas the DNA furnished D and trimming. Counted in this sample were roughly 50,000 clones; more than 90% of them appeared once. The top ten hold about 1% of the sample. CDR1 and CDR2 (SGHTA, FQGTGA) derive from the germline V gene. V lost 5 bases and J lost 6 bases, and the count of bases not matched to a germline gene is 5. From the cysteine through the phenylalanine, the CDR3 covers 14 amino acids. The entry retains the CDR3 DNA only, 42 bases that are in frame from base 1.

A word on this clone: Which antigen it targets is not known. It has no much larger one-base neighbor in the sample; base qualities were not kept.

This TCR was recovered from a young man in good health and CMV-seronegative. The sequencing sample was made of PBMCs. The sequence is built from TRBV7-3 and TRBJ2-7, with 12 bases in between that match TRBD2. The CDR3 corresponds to CASSMTSGSREQYF. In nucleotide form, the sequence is TGTGCCAGCAGCATGACTAGCGGGAGCCGCGAGCAGTACTTC.